One TCR beta chain is described in this entry. Its antigen remains unidentified. Approximately 32,000 T cell genomes, or approximately 300 ng DNA, went into unsorted PBMC replicate PCRs. Sequencing on ten immunoSEQ deep assay plates was performed for unsorted PBMC DNA. Measured with immunoSEQ multiplex PCR; TCRdb has only the in-frame clones, and not every one. The sample lists 450,000 to 500,000 clones; less than 80% were seen once. The sample belongs to a study of shared clonotypes between healthy human individuals. The overall study: Samples came from a couple of female and a few male donors aged 18 to 49. Overall study findings and caveats: The expectation was that sequencing depth would affect clonotype sharing among donors.

Trimming stripped 7 bases from V and 7 bases from J, with 16 bases between. Germline CDR1 and CDR2: MNHEY and SVGAGI. The CDR3 loop spans 13 amino acids. The sequence was collected from a woman in her thirties or forties in good health. Some clones in this sample may be carry-over from other donors' samples. The rearrangement uses TRBV6-5 and TRBJ1-2; D is uncertain. Input material: PBMCs. In DNA form, the CDR3 reads TGTGCCAGCACTGGAGATTCGTTGGGTGGCTACACCTTC. It is translated as CASTGDSLGGYTF.